Listed below are T cell receptor beta chains from one sample, sequenced in a study of T cell changes during pregnancy in multiple sclerosis. TCRdb's table, derived via immunoSEQ multiplex PCR, lists solely in-frame clones and lacks some. The sample has 40,000 to 45,000 clones, about 88% seen once. The specimen comprised CD4+ T cells from peripheral blood mononuclear cells, sampled in the first trimester of pregnancy. These receptors all come from a female donor with multiple sclerosis, enrolled in a pregnancy study. Both conserved end residues are trimmed from each CDR3. A D gene is named only where the DNA matches it firmly.

TRBJ2-5 NA TRBV9 ASSVGRTWETQY
TRBJ2-1 NA TRBV18 ASSPPLSTTSYNEQF
TRBJ1-2 TRBD1 TRBV18 ASSLTGGANYGYT
TRBJ2-3 NA TRBV5-1 ASRLEGATDTQY
TRBJ2-5 TRBD2 TRBV7-2 ASSVTSGGETQY
TRBJ2-2 NA TRBV11-2 ASSLSGNTGELF
TRBJ2-7 TRBD1 TRBV2 ASSLKQGDHYEQY
TRBJ2-2 TRBD1 TRBV28 ASSLLGTGPGTGELF
TRBJ1-1 TRBD1 TRBV4-2 ASSQEGQGLNTEAF
TRBJ2-3 TRBD2 TRBV10-1 ASSESLAASTDTQY
TRBJ2-7 TRBD2 TRBV29-1 SFLTSGSSYEQY
TRBJ2-3 NA TRBV6-1 ASSAYLSGADTQY
TRBJ2-5 NA TRBV9 ASSVAGETQY
TRBJ1-2 TRBD1 TRBV12-5 ASGLPDRAYGYT
TRBJ2-1 NA TRBV5-4 ASSLSRSTHEQF
TRBJ2-7 TRBD2 TRBV5-4 ASSLGTSGIYEQY
TRBJ1-4 NA TRBV7-2 ASSLSPATNEKLF
TRBJ2-7 TRBD2 TRBV2 ASSDLTSGNPYEQY
TRBJ2-7 TRBD2 TRBV30 AWSHGRDYEQY
TRBJ2-7 TRBD1 TRBV6-6 ASRPGQGTYEQY
TRBJ1-2 NA TRBV30 AWSKGSASNYGYT
TRBJ2-1 NA TRBV10-1 ASSESRLVRNEQF
TRBJ1-2 NA TRBV29-1 SVGGHYGYT
TRBJ2-7 NA TRBV5-1 ASSLEGGYEQY
TRBJ1-1 NA TRBV2 ASRQGQNTEAF
TRBJ2-7 NA TRBV18 ASSPVRGGHEQY
TRBJ2-2 TRBD1 TRBV6-6 ASRGQGLLNTGELF
TRBJ1-1 NA TRBV6-5 ASRRSPGMNTEAF